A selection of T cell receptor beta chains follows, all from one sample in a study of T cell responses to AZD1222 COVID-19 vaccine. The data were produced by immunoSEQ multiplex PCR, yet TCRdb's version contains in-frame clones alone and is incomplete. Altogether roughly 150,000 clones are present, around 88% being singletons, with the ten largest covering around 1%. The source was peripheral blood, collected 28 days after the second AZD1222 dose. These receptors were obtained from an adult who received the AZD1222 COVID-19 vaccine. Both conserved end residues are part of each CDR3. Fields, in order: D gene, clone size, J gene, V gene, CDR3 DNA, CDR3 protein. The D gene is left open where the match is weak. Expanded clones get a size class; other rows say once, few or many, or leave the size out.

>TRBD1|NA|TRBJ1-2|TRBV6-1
TGTGCCAGCAGTGAAAGGGACAGGGTGGTTCAGGGCTACACCTTC
CASSERDRVVQGYTF
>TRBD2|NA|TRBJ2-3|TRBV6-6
TGTGCCAGCAGTCCAGGACTAGCGGGGCGCACAGTTGGAGCGGGGCGCACAGATACGCAGTATTTT
CASSPGLAGRTVGAGRTDTQYF
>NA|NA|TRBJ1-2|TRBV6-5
TGTGCCAGCAGACAGCGAACCAACTATGGCTACACCTTC
CASRQRTNYGYTF
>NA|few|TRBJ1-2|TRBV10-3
TGTGCCATCAGGGACAGATCTAACTATGGCTACACCTTC
CAIRDRSNYGYTF
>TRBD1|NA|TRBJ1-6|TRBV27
TGTGCCAGCAGTATCGACAGGGGTAAATCACCCCTCCACTTT
CASSIDRGKSPLHF
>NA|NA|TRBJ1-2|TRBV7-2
TGTGCCAGCACCCGGCCCGGGACCGACTATGGCTACACCTTC
CASTRPGTDYGYTF
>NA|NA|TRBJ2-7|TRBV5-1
TGCGCCAGCAGCTTGGAGGCGGGGACGAAGTACGAGCAGTACTTC
CASSLEAGTKYEQYF
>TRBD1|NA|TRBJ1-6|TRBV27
TGTGCCAGCAGTTTATCGACAGGGGGAAATTCACCCCTCCACTTT
CASSLSTGGNSPLHF
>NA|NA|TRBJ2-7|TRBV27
TGTGCCAGCAGTTTAAGGCCGTACGGAGGTGACGAGCAGTACTTC
CASSLRPYGGDEQYF
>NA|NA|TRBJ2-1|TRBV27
TGTGCCAGCACCCCTAGGGGCCGCTACAATGAGCAGTTCTTC
CASTPRGRYNEQFF
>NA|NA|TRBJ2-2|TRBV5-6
TGTGCCAGCAGCTTGGGAACGGGGACCGGGGAGCTGTTTTTT
CASSLGTGTGELFF
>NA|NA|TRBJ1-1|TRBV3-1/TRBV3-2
TGTGCCAGCAGCCGGGGACGGGAAGCTTTCTTT
CASSRGREAFF
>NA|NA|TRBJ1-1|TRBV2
TGTGCCAGCACTCTCTGGCCCGGGAACTTGAACACTGAAGCTTTCTTT
CASTLWPGNLNTEAFF
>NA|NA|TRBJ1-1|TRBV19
TGTGCCAGTAGTATAAGTAGGTCAGGCGCCCCAGCTAAAAACACTGAAGCTTTCTTT
CASSISRSGAPAKNTEAFF
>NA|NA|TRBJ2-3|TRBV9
TGTGCCAGCAGCGTAGGGATCTACCCTAGCACAGATACGCAGTATTTT
CASSVGIYPSTDTQYF
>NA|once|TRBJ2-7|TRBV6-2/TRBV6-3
TGTGCCAGCAGTTACAGAGAGGGGGGCTACGAGCAGTACTTC
CASSYREGGYEQYF
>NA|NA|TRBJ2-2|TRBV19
TGTGCCAGTAAAGGGCAGGCGTTCTGGGACGGGGAGCTGTTTTTT
CASKGQAFWDGELFF
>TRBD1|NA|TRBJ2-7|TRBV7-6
TGTGCCAGCAGCCATAAAGGGACAGGCCTCAGCTCCTACGAGCAGTACTTC
CASSHKGTGLSSYEQYF
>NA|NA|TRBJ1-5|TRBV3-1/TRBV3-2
TGTGCCAGCAGCCAGGGAGGAAATCAGCCCCAGCATTTT
CASSQGGNQPQHF
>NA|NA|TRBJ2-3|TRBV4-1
TGCGCCAGCAGCCCCCGGGACTCTCGCACAGATACGCAGTATTTT
CASSPRDSRTDTQYF
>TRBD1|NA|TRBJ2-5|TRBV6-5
TGTGCCAGCAGTTGGGGGACAGGTCCATGGGAGACCCAGTACTTC
CASSWGTGPWETQYF
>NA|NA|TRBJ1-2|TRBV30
TGTGCCTGGAACCTAGGGAGCTATGGCTACACCTTC
CAWNLGSYGYTF
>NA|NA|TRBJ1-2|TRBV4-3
TGCGCCAGCAGCCAAGGCACAGATCCTAACTATGGCTACACCTTC
CASSQGTDPNYGYTF
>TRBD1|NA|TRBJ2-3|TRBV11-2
TGTGCCAGCAGCTCCCATCCAGGGGGACCCGATACGCAGTATTTT
CASSSHPGGPDTQYF
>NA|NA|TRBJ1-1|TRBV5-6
TGTGCCAGCAGCTTGAAACGAGTCATGAACACTGAAGCTTTCTTT
CASSLKRVMNTEAFF
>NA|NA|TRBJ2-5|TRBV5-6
TGTGCCAGCAGCTTGGGCCCCCCGGGGAGAGAGACCCAGTACTTC
CASSLGPPGRETQYF
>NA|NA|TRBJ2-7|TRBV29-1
TGCAGCGTCGCCAGGGGTAAGGACGAGCAGTACTTC
CSVARGKDEQYF
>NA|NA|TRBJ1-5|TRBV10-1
TGCGCCAGCAGTAAAAACAGGGTAATGATATTTCAGCCCCAGCATTTT
CASSKNRVMIFQPQHF
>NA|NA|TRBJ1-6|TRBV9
TGTGCCAGCAGCCAACTAGGTCAAGGAACTTCACCCCTCCACTTT
CASSQLGQGTSPLHF
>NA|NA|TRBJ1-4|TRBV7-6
TGTGCCAGCAGCCTCGAGGGCACAGGGCAGATTGGTGATGAAAAACTGTTTTTT
CASSLEGTGQIGDEKLFF
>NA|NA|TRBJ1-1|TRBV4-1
TGCGCCAGCAGCCAAAGGACACAGGGCACCACTGAAGCTTTCTTT
CASSQRTQGTTEAFF
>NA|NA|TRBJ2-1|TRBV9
TGTGCCAGCAGCGCCGAGACTGGACACCTCGTTACTTTCTCCTACAATGAGCAGTTCTTC
CASSAETGHLVTFSYNEQFF
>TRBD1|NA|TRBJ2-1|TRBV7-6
TGTGCCAGCAGCTTCGGGACAGGGGCGGTCAATGAGCAGTTCTTC
CASSFGTGAVNEQFF
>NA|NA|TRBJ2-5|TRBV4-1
TGCGCCAGCAGCCAGATCGTCCGGGAGACCCAGTACTTC
CASSQIVRETQYF
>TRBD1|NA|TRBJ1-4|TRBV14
TGTGCCAGCAGCCAAGTCCGCGGGGACAGGGGCGTAAAACTGTTTTTT
CASSQVRGDRGVKLFF
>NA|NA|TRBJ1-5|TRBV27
TGTGCCAGCAGTTTATCGGGGTGGTCCAGCAATCAGCCCCAGCATTTT
CASSLSGWSSNQPQHF
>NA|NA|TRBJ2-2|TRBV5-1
TGCGCCAGCAGCCCCAGGGGGGGCCGGAACGGGGAGCTGTTTTTT
CASSPRGGRNGELFF
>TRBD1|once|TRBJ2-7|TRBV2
TGTGCCAGCAGCCTAAACAGGGGCACCTACGAGCAGTACTTC
CASSLNRGTYEQYF
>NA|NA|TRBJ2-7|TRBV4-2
TGTGCCAGCAGCCAAGATACTCGTTACGAGCAGTACTTC
CASSQDTRYEQYF
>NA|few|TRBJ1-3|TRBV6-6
TGTGCCAGCAGTTACTCCGGGCCCTCTGGAAACACCATATATTTT
CASSYSGPSGNTIYF
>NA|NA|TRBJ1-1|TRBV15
TGTGCCACCAGCAGAGATCTCAGAAACACTGAAGCTTTCTTT
CATSRDLRNTEAFF
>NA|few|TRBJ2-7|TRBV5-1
TGCGCCAGCAGCTTGGGGTACGAGCAGTACTTC
CASSLGYEQYF
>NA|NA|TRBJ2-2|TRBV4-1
TGCGCCAGCAGCGCCCTAGGTGGGGCTGGCCGGGAGCTGTTTTTT
CASSALGGAGRELFF
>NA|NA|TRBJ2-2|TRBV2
TGTGCCAGCAGTGAATCGGTTAGCGGGGAGCTGTTTTTT
CASSESVSGELFF